Below are 29 T cell receptor beta chains sequenced from a single sample in a study of metastatic and nonmetastatic thyroid tumors (TCRdb year 2020). No patient had received any treatment before thyroid surgery. Libraries were prepared through PCR. The reads were generated on an Illumina HiSeq 4000. The public reads were quality trimmed at Q25 with fastp and then assembled into clones with MiXCR by TCRdb, keeping productive beta chains. The sample profile shows over 20,000 clones; around 15% of them were found once. About 38% of the sample belongs to the ten largest clones. Sequences were obtained from blood. These receptors originate from a female donor with papillary thyroid cancer or a benign thyroid nodule (not recorded which). Some clones in this sample may be carry-over from other donors' samples.

This clone was seen only once. The chain recombines TRBV7-3 with TRBJ2-1; 10 nucleotides align to TRBD2. Trimming at V came to 10 bases and at J to 7 bases, leaving 13 bases not matched to a gene. Per germline, CDR1 SGHTA and CDR2 FQGTGA. The CDR3 length is 15 residues. The CDR3 DNA reads TGTGCCAACGGCACGCTAGCGGGAGTAGGGAATGAGCAGTTCTTC. Amino acids: CANGTLAGVGNEQFF.

This clone has ten or more counts. The chain is built from TRBV24-1 and TRBJ2-2; 15 bases are a match to TRBD2. Unmatched junction bases numbered 8, after V lost 3 bases and J lost 7 bases. This CDR3 contains 18 residues. Germline V gene sequence: CDR1 KGHDR, CDR2 SFDVKD. The CDR3 coding sequence is TGTGCCACCAGTGATCCAGGGACTAGCGGGAGGCTTGGCGGGGAGCTGTTTTTT. Its protein is CATSDPGTSGRLGGELFF.

Many counts were recorded for this clone. V is TRBV11-3 and J is TRBJ2-5, with unresolved D. The CDR3 length is 12 residues. Germline assignment: CDR1 SGHNT and CDR2 YENEEA. Trimming shortened V by 3 bases and J by 2 bases, and 4 bases separated the two germline ends. CDR3 residues: CASSFGQETQYF. CDR3 nucleotides: TGTGCCAGCAGCTTCGGGCAAGAGACCCAGTACTTC. The whole variable domain, filled in from reference TRBV11-3 and TRBJ2-5, reads EAGVVQSPRYKIIEKKQPVAFWCNPISGHNTLYWYLQNLGQGPELLIRYENEEAVDDSQLPKDRFSAERLKGVDSTLKIQPAELGDSAVYLCASSFGQETQYFGPGTRLLVL.

V and J are TRBV20-1 and TRBJ2-6; D is unclear. V lost 6 bases and J lost 3, with 9 bases in between. CDR3 size: 13 residues. Looked up from germline, CDR1 is DFQATT and CDR2 is SNEGSKA (reference sequence). This chain's CDR3 is CSAPLGGANVLTF. The DNA for the CDR3 is TGCAGTGCCCCCTTGGGTGGGGCCAACGTCCTGACTTTC.

In this sample, this clone turned up many times. The J gene is TRBJ2-7, the V gene TRBV11-2; 7 nucleotides match TRBD1. This CDR3 region has 12 residues. In germline, CDR1 is SGHAT, CDR2 FQNNGV. After removal of 5 bases from V and 6 bases from J, the junction contained 4 bases not matched to a gene. The CDR3 region has the DNA TGTGCCAGCAGCCCGTGGACAGGCGAGCAGTACTTC. Translation gives CASSPWTGEQYF.

The table lists this clone with many counts. The chain couples TRBV19 to TRBJ2-4, with D perhaps TRBD1 (5 bases). Germline CDR1 is LNHDA and CDR2 is SQIVND (reference sequence). V was shortened by 3 bases and J by 9 bases, with 12 bases between the two germline ends. This CDR3 contains 13 residues. The CDR3 here is CASSIAGMGIQYF. DNA for the CDR3: TGTGCCAGTAGTATTGCAGGGATGGGCATTCAGTACTTC.

This clone was counted many times. The chain is built from TRBV11-2 and TRBJ2-5, with a possible D match to TRBD1 (6 bases). Germline values: CDR1 SGHAT, CDR2 FQNNGV. V was shortened by 5 bases and J by 5 bases, with 9 bases between the two germline ends. This CDR3 comprises 12 residues. Here the CDR3 DNA reads TGTGCCAGCAGCCCCCAGGGGGAGACCCAGTACTTC. Protein: CASSPQGETQYF.

This clone has at least ten counts. The V call is TRBV6-2 or TRBV6-3, the J call TRBJ1-3; D unresolved. V was clipped by 1 base and J by 0 bases, with 16 bases between them. This CDR3 is 18 amino acids long. CDR1 MNHEY and CDR2 SVGEGT come from the germline V gene. CDR3 loop: CASSYFPDSSHSGNTIYF. The DNA for the CDR3 is TGTGCCAGCAGTTACTTTCCGGACTCAAGCCACTCTGGAAACACCATATATTTT.

The table lists this clone with many counts. J is TRBJ2-1 and V is TRBV9, with 11 bases lining up with TRBD1. V was pared by 4 bases and J by 5 bases, with 8 bases of the junction left unmatched. The CDR3 is 16 residues long. Germline V gene sequence: CDR1 SGDLS, CDR2 YYNGEE. CDR3: CASSPRGTGGHNEQFF. The CDR3 region has the DNA TGTGCCAGCAGCCCACGAGGGACAGGGGGGCACAATGAGCAGTTCTTC. Complete variable domain (other parts from reference TRBV9 and TRBJ2-1): DSGVTQTPKHLITATGQRVTLRCSPRSGDLSVYWYQQSLDQGLQFLIQYYNGEERAKGNILERFSAQQFPDLHSELNLSSLELGDSALYFCASSPRGTGGHNEQFFGPGTRLTVL.

This clone showed up many times. This chain connects TRBV7-3 to TRBJ2-1; D not resolved. The CDR3 runs to 17 residues. Trimming stripped 2 bases from V and 0 bases from J, with 14 bases between. Germline values: CDR1 SGHTA, CDR2 FQGTGA. The CDR3 spells CASSLEPVRSSYNEQFF. The CDR3 DNA sequence: TGTGCCAGCAGCTTAGAACCCGTGAGGAGCTCCTACAATGAGCAGTTCTTC.

The V call is TRBV19, the J call TRBJ1-2; 10 bases line up with TRBD1. Germline trimming cut 5 bases from V and 5 bases from J; bases unmatched to any gene: 17. The CDR3 covers 18 residues. CDR1 and CDR2 (germline): LNHDA, SQIVND (reference sequence). CDR3 DNA: TGTGCCAGTAGTGACCCCGTCGGTGACAGGGGGCGTTTGTATGGCTACACCTTC. Amino acids: CASSDPVGDRGRLYGYTF.

The V gene is TRBV18, the J gene TRBJ2-7; 7 nucleotides agree with TRBD1. Germline CDR1 and CDR2: KGHSH and LQKENI. V lost 6 bases and J lost 4; bases outside the gene matches: 12. This CDR3 is 15 amino acids long. CDR3 loop: CASSREAGGQYEQYF. Here the CDR3 DNA reads TGTGCCAGCTCGCGAGAGGCAGGGGGACAGTACGAGCAGTACTTC.

This clone was detected ten times or more. The J gene is TRBJ1-4, the V gene TRBV9; no firm D call. The germline gives CDR1 SGDLS, CDR2 YYNGEE. This CDR3 is 15 amino acids long. The V gene lost 0 bases and the J gene lost 3 bases, with 9 bases spanning the gap. This CDR3 is CASSVAGVANEKLFF. The CDR3 region has the DNA TGTGCCAGCAGCGTAGCTGGGGTGGCTAATGAAAAACTGTTTTTT. The variable domain in full, completed from reference TRBV9 and TRBJ1-4, reads DSGVTQTPKHLITATGQRVTLRCSPRSGDLSVYWYQQSLDQGLQFLIQYYNGEERAKGNILERFSAQQFPDLHSELNLSSLELGDSALYFCASSVAGVANEKLFFGSGTQLSVL.

The table lists this clone with many counts. The rearrangement joins TRBV28 to TRBJ2-7, with D possibly being TRBD2 (7 bases). The CDR3 is made up of 14 amino acids. Germline V gene lookup returns CDR1 MDHEN and CDR2 SYDVKM. V lost 7 bases and J lost 3, with 16 bases in between. CDR3 residues: CASNTQGRVYEQYF. The CDR3 bases are TGTGCCAGCAATACTCAGGGGAGGGTCTACGAGCAGTACTTC.

This clone appeared many times. V is TRBV20-1 and J is TRBJ2-7, with a tentative D call TRBD1 (5 bases). Trimming took 6 bases from V and 9 from J, leaving 6 bases between them. Germline V CDR1 and CDR2: DFQATT, SNEGSKA (reference sequence). The CDR3 loop spans 8 amino acids. The CDR3 DNA reads TGCAGTGCCCAGGGGCAGTACTTC. Its translation: CSAQGQYF.

Many counts were recorded for this clone. This sequence joins TRBV20-1 and TRBJ2-6, with TRBD1 identical over 7 bases. V was clipped by 2 bases and J by 0 bases; unmatched bases: 13. Germline V gives CDR1 DFQATT, CDR2 SNEGSKA (reference sequence). This CDR3 spans 19 amino acids. The CDR3 sequence is CSARPAGRGISSGANVLTF. Here the CDR3 DNA reads TGCAGTGCTAGACCTGCCGGCAGGGGGATTAGCTCTGGGGCCAACGTCCTGACTTTC.

The chain carries TRBV28 and TRBJ1-1; D uncertain. Germline V lookup: CDR1 MDHEN, CDR2 SYDVKM. Trimming took off 3 bases at V and 9 bases at J, with 11 bases between the two ends. The CDR3 consists of 12 residues. In DNA form, the CDR3 reads TGTGCCAGCAGTTTGGGCCCGAGGAAAGCTTTCTTT. This encodes CASSLGPRKAFF.

This clone was observed many times. The rearrangement uses TRBV10-3 and TRBJ2-5; TRBD2 agrees at 10 bases. Trimming at V came to 4 bases and at J to 1 base, leaving 6 bases not matched to a gene. Germline CDR1 reads ENHRY; CDR2 reads SYGVKD. This CDR3 region has 16 residues. CDR3 loop: CAISASLAGLQETQYF. The CDR3 bases are TGTGCCATCAGTGCCTCACTAGCGGGACTCCAAGAGACCCAGTACTTC.

Many counts were recorded for this clone. This sequence joins TRBV2 and TRBJ2-2, with 10 nucleotides matching TRBD1. Trimming took 5 bases from V and 1 from J; bases not matched to a gene: 4. This CDR3 is built from 16 residues. The germline V gene encodes CDR1 SNHLY and CDR2 FYNNEI. The CDR3 DNA reads TGTGCCAGCAGTCCTCGGACAGGGGGGAACACCGGGGAGCTGTTTTTT. Its translation is CASSPRTGGNTGELFF.

The chain is built from TRBV18 and TRBJ2-7; the D gene is possibly TRBD1 (5 bases). CDR1 KGHSH and CDR2 LQKENI come from the germline V gene. The V gene lost 3 bases and the J gene lost 2 bases, with 11 bases spanning the gap. This CDR3 is 14 amino acids long. CDR3 in DNA: TGTGCCAGCTCACCTCAGGGCCGCACCTACGAGCAGTACTTC. Residues: CASSPQGRTYEQYF. Full variable domain (missing parts from reference TRBV18 and TRBJ2-7): NAGVMQNPRHLVRRRGQEARLRCSPMKGHSHVYWYRQLPEEGLKFMVYLQKENIIDESGMPKERFSAEFPKEGPSILRIQQVVRGDSAAYFCASSPQGRTYEQYFGPGTRLTVT.

This clone was counted at least ten times. This chain joins TRBV5-1 and TRBJ2-5; D could derive from TRBD1 or TRBD2 (5 bases each). The V end was cut by 0 bases, the J end by 5 bases, with 11 bases between. The CDR3 contains 14 residues. Germline assignment: CDR1 SGHRS and CDR2 YFSETQ. The CDR3 sequence is CASSLASWGETQYF. The CDR3 DNA sequence: TGCGCCAGCAGCTTGGCTAGCTGGGGGGAGACCCAGTACTTC.

The chain couples TRBV13 to TRBJ1-4; no firm D call. The CDR3 length is 15 residues. The V gene lost 5 bases and the J gene lost 2 bases, with 12 bases spanning the gap. CDR1 and CDR2 from the germline V gene are PRHDT and FYEKMQ (reference sequence). CDR3 amino acids: CASSPAGVTNEKLFF. CDR3 DNA: TGTGCCAGCAGCCCGGCGGGAGTCACTAATGAAAAACTGTTTTTT.

This clone was picked up many times. V usage is TRBV9 and J usage is TRBJ2-7; D is perhaps TRBD1 (6 bases). The CDR3 has 14 residues. V was shortened by 1 base and J by 0 bases, with 8 bases between the two germline ends. The germline V gene encodes CDR1 SGDLS and CDR2 YYNGEE. This CDR3 reads CASSVQGSSYEQYF. The CDR3 DNA is TGTGCCAGCAGCGTACAGGGGAGCTCCTACGAGCAGTACTTC.

This clone was seen repeatedly, ten times or more. V gene TRBV4-1 combines with J gene TRBJ2-1; a possible D gene is TRBD1 (7 bases). V lost 4 bases to trimming and J lost 12 bases, with 25 bases between them. Germline CDR1 and CDR2: MGHRA and YSYEKL. The CDR3 has 16 amino acids. The CDR3: CASSPHDRVGRRGQFF. As DNA, the CDR3 is TGCGCCAGCAGCCCGCATGACAGGGTGGGACGGCGGGGGCAGTTCTTC.

In this sample, this clone turned up many times. This chain connects TRBV18 to TRBJ1-1, with no clear D. CDR1 and CDR2 from the germline V gene are KGHSH and LQKENI. The CDR3 sequence is 14 residues long. The V end lost 0 bases, the J end lost 4 bases, and 9 bases lay between the germline ends. CDR3: CASSPPQGPTEAFF. The CDR3 nucleotides are TGTGCCAGCTCACCACCCCAAGGCCCCACTGAAGCTTTCTTT.

This clone has ten or more counts. This chain uses TRBV27 with TRBJ2-4; D call uncertain. Germline V gives CDR1 MNHEY, CDR2 SMNVEV (reference sequence). The germline V and J ends were trimmed by 8 bases and 2 bases, with 13 bases remaining between them. The CDR3 is 14 residues long. As DNA, the CDR3 is TGTGCCAGCCCTGGGGTTATACCCAAAAACATTCAGTACTTC. The encoded protein is CASPGVIPKNIQYF.

This clone counts as medium-sized (0.01 to 0.1%). The V call is TRBV20-1, the J call TRBJ2-6; D unclear. The CDR3 consists of 13 residues. Germline CDR1 is DFQATT and CDR2 is SNEGSKA (reference sequence). Between the trimmed V and J ends, which lost 5 bases and 0 bases, there was a span of 5 bases. CDR3 protein: CSARPSGANVLTF. The CDR3 DNA reads TGCAGTGCTCGACCCTCTGGGGCCAACGTCCTGACTTTC.

This clone was counted ten times or more. A much larger clone lies a single base off, so this may be a read error. The CDR3 bases are TGTGCCAGCTCCAGGCACAGGGAGGGTTACAATGAGCAGTTCTTC. This codes for CASSRHREGYNEQFF. The chain couples TRBV12-3 or TRBV12-4 to TRBJ2-1; perhaps TRBD2 as D (7 bases). CDR3 length: 15 amino acids. Between the trimmed V and J ends, which lost 8 bases and 4 bases, there was a span of 18 bases.

In its sample, this clone was seen many times. V is TRBV28 and J is TRBJ2-3; 11 bases line up with TRBD2. CDR1 and CDR2 (germline): MDHEN, SYDVKM. The J segment lost 4 bases and the V segment lost 6 bases, leaving 9 bases of the junction unmatched. This CDR3 spans 16 amino acids. The CDR3 bases are TGTGCCAGCAGGGTCACTAGCGGGAGTGGTTCAGATACGCAGTATTTT. The encoded protein is CASRVTSGSGSDTQYF.